This T cell receptor (beta chain) was sequenced during a study of blood T cell repertoires in COVID-19. This CDR3 comprises 15 residues. CDR1 LNHDA and CDR2 SQIVND come from the germline V gene (reference sequence). Trimming took 5 bases from V and 4 from J; bases not matched to a gene: 6. Enrolment of Seattle patients took place during active infection, and they were followed longitudinally. Assay used: immunoSEQ multiplex PCR; TCRdb lists only in-frame clones, some missing. Here the sample spans fewer than 300,000 clones, 86% being singletons. The sample consisted of peripheral blood. This receptor was taken from a woman aged 25 to 39 with COVID-19, enrolled during active disease. The V gene is TRBV19, the J gene TRBJ1-1; 11 bases are shared with TRBD1. The CDR3 sequence: CASSAGQGATTEAFF. CDR3 nucleotides: TGTGCCAGTAGTGCCGGACAGGGGGCTACCACTGAAGCTTTCTTT. Full variable domain (remainder filled in from reference TRBV19 and TRBJ1-1): DGGITQSPKYLFRKEGQNVTLSCEQNLNHDAMYWYRQDPGQGLRLIYYSQIVNDFQKGDIAEGYSVSREKKESFPLTVTSAQKNPTAFYLCASSAGQGATTEAFFGQGTRLTVV.